The 7 T cell receptor beta chains presented below share a single source sample, sequenced in a study of cytomegalovirus exposure and HLA in healthy donors. The PCR made use of 60 Vbeta and 13 Jbeta primers. Data came from immunoSEQ multiplex PCR; TCRdb stores just in-frame clones and leaves some out. This table has just over 150,000 clones, approximately 81% appearing once. The sample comprised PBMCs. These receptors all stem from a man younger than 30 in good health and CMV-seropositive.

The chain links TRBV29-1 to TRBJ1-1; 7 nucleotides agree with TRBD1. V shed 8 bases and J 6 bases; nucleotides not matched to a gene: 9. Germline CDR1 is SQVTM and CDR2 is ANQGSEA. The CDR3 has 12 amino acids. CDR3: CSFANRGPEAFF. The DNA for the CDR3 is TGCAGCTTCGCGAACAGGGGTCCTGAAGCTTTCTTT.

The rearrangement uses TRBV5-4 and TRBJ2-1, with 7 bases that match TRBD2. V was pared by 4 bases and J by 10 bases, with 11 bases of the junction left unmatched. The germline gives CDR1 SGHNT, CDR2 YYREEE (reference sequence). This CDR3 is 14 amino acids long. The CDR3, as DNA: TGTGCCAGCAGCATACTTGCTAGCGGCGCGGAGCAGTTCTTC. It codes for CASSILASGAEQFF.

This chain uses TRBV6-5 with TRBJ2-3; 13 nucleotides match TRBD2. J lost 4 bases, V lost 6 bases, and 4 bases had no gene match. This CDR3 comprises 15 residues. Germline CDR1 reads MNHEY; CDR2 reads SVGAGI. CDR3 protein: CASRGLAGNSDTQYF. The CDR3 DNA sequence: TGTGCCAGCAGGGGACTAGCGGGAAATTCAGATACGCAGTATTTT.

This sequence joins TRBV7-8 and TRBJ1-1, with 7 nucleotides matching TRBD1. The germline V gene encodes CDR1 SGHVS and CDR2 FQNEAQ. The CDR3 is made up of 17 amino acids. After removal of 1 base from V and 4 bases from J, the junction contained 12 bases not matched to a gene. The CDR3 is CASSLEAPGQGGTEAFF. As DNA, the CDR3 is TGTGCCAGCAGCTTAGAAGCCCCCGGTCAGGGGGGCACTGAAGCTTTCTTT.

The rearrangement joins TRBV7-6 to TRBJ1-1; 7 bases fit TRBD1. The V and J ends lost 5 bases and 0 bases, in that order; junction bases with no gene match: 3. Germline CDR1 is SGHVS and CDR2 is FNYEAQ. This CDR3 region has 14 residues. CDR3: CASSLTGMNTEAFF. CDR3 DNA sequence: TGTGCCAGCAGCCTGACAGGGATGAACACTGAAGCTTTCTTT.

V and J are TRBV11-3 and TRBJ2-3; 7 nucleotides agree with TRBD2. The CDR3 loop spans 15 amino acids. Germline V gene data show CDR1 as SGHNT and CDR2 as YENEEA. V lost 5 bases to trimming and J lost 0 bases; unmatched junction nucleotides: 5. CDR3 coding DNA: TGTGCCAGCAGCCTGCTAGCGGTTAGCACAGATACGCAGTATTTT. Amino acid sequence: CASSLLAVSTDTQYF.

The gene calls are TRBV19 and TRBJ1-4; 7 positions match TRBD1. With V trimmed by 6 bases and J by 8 bases, 9 bases remained unmatched. From germline, CDR1 is LNHDA and CDR2 SQIVND (reference sequence). The CDR3 runs 14 residues. In nucleotides, the CDR3 is TGTGCCAGTAGGCCCCCGTCAGGGGGGGAAAAACTGTTTTTT. It encodes CASRPPSGGEKLFF.